This T cell receptor beta chain originates from a study of blood T cell repertoires in COVID-19. Looked up from germline, CDR1 is MGHDK and CDR2 is SYGVNS. With 1 base clipped from V and 3 bases from J, the junction kept 7 bases outside the gene matches. CDR3 size: 17 residues. Generated by immunoSEQ multiplex PCR, the TCRdb table keeps only in-frame clones and is missing some. The sample includes 150,000 to 170,000 clones, around 83% of them seen just once. The source material was peripheral blood. The chain links TRBV25-1 to TRBJ2-5; TRBD2 matches 11 bases. The receptor comes from a woman between 55 and 75 years old with COVID-19, enrolled during active disease. The CDR3 nucleotides are TGTGCCAGCAGTGAATCCCTACTACTAGCGGGGGAAGAGACCCAGTACTTC. This codes for CASSESLLLAGEETQYF. The full variable domain, completed using reference TRBV25-1 and TRBJ2-5, is EADIYQTPRYLVIGTGKKITLECSQTMGHDKMYWYQQDPGMELHLIHYSYGVNSTEKGDLSSESTVSRIRTEHFPLTLESARPSHTSQYLCASSESLLLAGEETQYFGPGTRLLVL.